These 6 T cell receptor beta chains were sequenced from one sample in a study of T cells in Graves' hyperthyroidism and ophthalmopathy. Amplification targeted TCR beta CDR3 regions from RNA transcripts. HTBI primers drove first-round RT-PCR of the TCR CDR3. TCRdb fed the multiplex PCR reads into MiXCR, producing one record per CDR3 protein. The data hold a few hundred thousand distinct CDR3 sequences, with about a sixth observed a single time. Sequenced input: blood. The source is a woman aged 25 to 39 with Graves' hyperthyroidism.

This clonotype turned up a few times. V is TRBV11-3 and J is TRBJ2-1; 14 nucleotides match TRBD2. This CDR3 region has 17 residues. The germline gives CDR1 SGHNT, CDR2 YENEEA. J was trimmed by 9 bases and V by 3 bases; bases with no gene match: 10. The CDR3: CASSLRGLAGVSPEQFF. DNA of the CDR3: TGTGCCAGCAGCTTGAGGGGACTAGCGGGAGTCTCCCCTGAGCAGTTCTTC.

V usage is TRBV6-1 and J usage is TRBJ1-1; D not resolved. This CDR3 has 14 residues. The germline V and J ends were trimmed by 3 bases and 1 base, with 9 bases remaining between them. Looked up from germline, CDR1 is MNHNS and CDR2 is SASEGT. CDR3 in amino acids: CASSELQQNTEAFF. CDR3 sequence (DNA): TGTGCCAGCAGTGAGCTACAGCAGAACACTGAAGCTTTCTTT.

In this sample, this clonotype turned up many times. V is TRBV20-1 and J is TRBJ2-7; D gene uncertain. V lost 6 bases, J lost 3 bases, and 6 bases lay in between. The germline V gene encodes CDR1 DFQATT and CDR2 SNEGSKA (reference sequence). The CDR3 has 10 amino acids. The CDR3 DNA follows: TGCAGTGCGAAGGACTACGAGCAGTACTTC. As protein: CSAKDYEQYF.

This clonotype has a count of ten or more. The chain uses TRBV7-2 and TRBJ2-7; 8 bases line up with TRBD2. V shed 2 bases and J 0 bases; nucleotides not matched to a gene: 9. The CDR3 runs to 17 residues. Germline assignment: CDR1 SGHTA and CDR2 FQGNSA. CDR3 in amino acids: CASSLTGGGRFSYEQYF. CDR3 DNA sequence: TGTGCCAGCAGCTTAACGGGAGGCGGGAGGTTCTCCTACGAGCAGTACTTC.

Notes on this clonotype: A much bigger clone sits one base away, suggesting this may be a read error. The V gene is TRBV2, the J gene TRBJ1-2; 8 bases align to TRBD1. J lost 7 bases, V lost 1 base, and 2 bases had no gene match. Germline V lookup: CDR1 SNHLY, CDR2 FYNNEI. The CDR3 extends over 13 amino acids. The CDR3 nucleotides read TGTGCCAGCAGTGAAGGTGACAGGGGTGGCTACACCTTC. It yields the protein CASSEGDRGGYTF.

The rearrangement joins TRBV18 to TRBJ1-1; 8 positions match TRBD1. With V trimmed by 5 bases and J by 1 base, 3 bases remained unmatched. Germline V lookup: CDR1 KGHSH, CDR2 LQKENI. This CDR3 is built from 14 residues. The CDR3 loop reads CASSMTGENTEAFF. CDR3 in DNA: TGTGCCAGCTCAATGACAGGGGAGAACACTGAAGCTTTCTTT.